This T cell receptor beta chain was retrieved from a study of blood T cell repertoires in COVID-19. About the study: Donors in the United States, Italy and Spain gave samples during acute or convalescent COVID-19. T cells, B-cell-depleted T cells, or PBMCs supplied cDNA or gDNA.

Authors' analysis steps: Reference gene primer amplification in the assay estimated nucleated cell counts. Clones were sequenced by immunoSEQ multiplex PCR, and TCRdb holds only the in-frame ones, with some missing. For V, J and clone size, that table is used; D and trimming come from the DNA. Of over 60,000 clones in the sample, approximately 86% were seen once. CDR1 SQVTM and CDR2 ANQGSEA come from the germline V gene. The CDR3 is 15 amino acids. Trimming removed 7 bases at V and 2 bases at J, with 18 bases between. The chain has TRBV29-1 and TRBJ1-5; TRBD1 might be the D (6 bases). Sequenced input: peripheral blood. The sequence was collected from a middle-aged man with acute or convalescent COVID-19. CDR3 sequence reads: CSASDVGGGNQPQHF. As DNA, the CDR3 is TGCAGCGCTTCGGATGTTGGGGGCGGCAATCAGCCCCAGCATTTT.